This T cell receptor (beta chain) comes out of a study of blood T cell repertoires in COVID-19 (dated by TCRdb to the early 2020s). Notes on the research overall: Samples from collaborators originated in the United States, Italy and Spain and spanned both the acute and convalescent phases of COVID-19. The repertoires were made available in a free public database intended to serve as a resource for research on the immune response to SARS-CoV-2. Samples were obtained from the ongoing ImmuneRACE study (first 160 participants) and from about 1,300 subjects provided by 6 global collaborators. The sample metadata nearly always contained a de-identified subject ID, COVID-19 status, age in years and sex. Where available, HLA class I and class II types were obtained from metadata supplied by the sample provider rather than from assay-based typing. The material from the prospective study consisted of cDNA or gDNA derived from T cells, B-cell-depleted T cells, or PBMCs. The dataset comprised deeply sampled blood TCRbeta repertoires from subjects exposed to, actively infected with, or recovered from COVID-19.

The germline V gene gives CDR1 as LGHNT and CDR2 as FRNRAP. The CDR3 starts with the cysteine, ends with the phenylalanine, and has 12 residues. Only the CDR3 part of the read is kept: 36 bases, read in frame from the first base. Trimming takes 6 bases off V and 5 bases off J; junction bases not matched to a gene: 3. Participants in the prospective study were enrolled through a virtual design, were aged about 18 to 100 years, and lived in roughly 26 United States geographic areas. To assign participants to cohorts, the prospective study relied on clinical history that participants themselves reported in a screening survey and a study questionnaire. ImmuneRACE Cohort 3 recovered participants were defined by two consecutive negative NP/OP PCR tests, healthcare professional clearance, or symptom resolution. Mobile phlebotomists in the prospective study collected whole blood, serum and a nasopharyngeal or oropharyngeal swab from every participant. Participants in the prospective study had the option to provide additional blood draws and questionnaires over a 2-month period. Prospective study blood samples were shipped either frozen or at room temperature before DNA extraction.

This clone was detected only a few times. Its antigen has not been determined. No quality values exist for individual bases; no much larger clone is one base distant. TCRbeta CDR3 regions were amplified from genomic DNA using the immunoSEQ Assay, a bias-controlled multiplex PCR. Per the original workflow: The number of nucleated cells in each sample was estimated by amplification of reference gene primers within the assay. Sequence reads were collapsed and filtered to measure the absolute abundance of every unique TCRbeta CDR3 rearrangement. For each sample, productive Simpson clonality was calculated by taking the square root of Simpson's diversity index across productive rearrangements. In TCRdb, the immuneACCESS table is reduced to in-frame sequences with V and J assigned. These tables do not hold every clone; where another copy was compared, an unresolved V gene accounts for under half, and the others remain unexplained. V and J calls plus clone size are reproduced from that table; the DNA served to infer D and trimming. Recorded for this sample are about 130,000 clones; around 83% of them occurred a single time. About 10% of the sample goes to the ten largest clones.

On the study overall, not on this receptor specifically: Clinical and demographic metadata were provided uncurated, with the amount varying by source and participant.

This receptor was obtained from a man over 45 who had recovered from COVID-19. Specimen: PBMCs or T cells enriched from blood (not recorded which). The chain is made from TRBV12-5 and TRBJ1-1, with 7 junctional bases fitting TRBD1. The CDR3 here reads CASGPDRTEAFF. The nucleotides are TGTGCTAGTGGCCCGGACAGGACTGAAGCTTTCTTT.